This is a list of T cell receptor beta chains from one sample in a study of CXCR3-negative and CXCR3-positive naive CD8 T cells. TCRdb re-called the 5' RACE reads and gives one entry per CDR3 protein, without DNA. The table counts fewer than 95,000 distinct CDR3 sequences; over 1.5% lies in the top ten. Specimen: naive CXCR3- CD8+ T cells from blood. The receptors were sampled from a human donor in good health. Some clones in this sample may be carry-over from other donors' samples. The CDR3 runs from the conserved cysteine through the conserved F or W.

>TRBV30|TRBJ1-1
CAWSASGNTEAFF
>TRBV29-1|TRBJ2-7
CSVFRGANYEQYF
>TRBV23-1|TRBJ2-7
CASSPPYTPGSRLYEQYF
>TRBV20-1|TRBJ2-1
CSAPMGQTSYNEQFF
>TRBV11-2|TRBJ2-3
CASSLAPQGWTDTQYF
>TRBV11-2|TRBJ2-7
CASSFITYEQYF
>TRBV20-1|TRBJ2-7
CSAREMAGTYEQYF
>TRBV12-3/TRBV12-4|TRBJ2-1
CASSLQGMYNEQFF
>TRBV4-3|TRBJ2-5
CASSQSVLDQETQYF
>TRBV28|TRBJ2-7
CASSLSQGFLRYF
>TRBV29-1|TRBJ2-7
CSVEGGGTGPREQYF
>TRBV29-1|TRBJ2-2
CSVCLQNTGELFF
>TRBV29-1|TRBJ2-7
CGVLTDSYEQYF
>TRBV28|TRBJ1-2
CASNPSTGTGGEGSYGYTF
>TRBV7-9|TRBJ1-1
CASSPWQGATEAFF
>TRBV30|TRBJ2-7
CAWSVTGPHEQYF
>TRBV6-6|TRBJ2-7
CAGSEPRDYSYEQYF
>TRBV7-9|TRBJ2-7
CASSFIRQGPPYEQYF
>TRBV21-1|TRBJ2-1
CASSYNRDRTSGRRVYNEQFF
>TRBV28|TRBJ2-3
CASSGDGPKLLDTQYF
>TRBV28|TRBJ2-7
CASSLSPQRGSYEQYF
>TRBV29-1|TRBJ2-3
CSVEDHLGGHRSSTDTQYF
>TRBV4-2|TRBJ2-7
CASSHELADHSYEQYF
>TRBV12-3/TRBV12-4|TRBJ2-3
CASSTTGLAGADTQYF
>TRBV11-2|TRBJ2-7
CASSPAGGYYEQYF
>TRBV29-1|TRBJ2-1
CSGAGSEGQVDNEQFF
>TRBV29-1|TRBJ2-1
CSVEIRGEVYNEQFF
>TRBV29-1|TRBJ2-3
CSVDSPGRSTDTQYF
>TRBV7-9|TRBJ2-7
CASSLVGDGEQYF
>TRBV13|TRBJ2-1
CASSPRTSGRGNEQFF
>TRBV7-2|TRBJ2-1
CASSLGGLAGDNEQFF
>TRBV19|TRBJ2-1
CASGVTSGRTDEQFF
>TRBV6-2/TRBV6-3|TRBJ2-3
CATSTESTDTQYF
>TRBV11-2|TRBJ1-2
CASSLFSSYGYTF
>TRBV29-1|TRBJ2-1
CSAGTGFYDEQFF
>TRBV4-2|TRBJ2-5
CASSQDLLETQYF
>TRBV7-9|TRBJ2-5
CASSFGRQETQYF
>TRBV4-2|TRBJ2-1
CASSQDDTSGGNEQFF
>TRBV4-3|TRBJ2-1
CASSQEGTSGVGEQFF
>TRBV20-1|TRBJ2-1
CSARDISGQTFNEQFF
>TRBV5-1|TRBJ1-1
CASSPQQGMDTEAFF
>TRBV25-1|TRBJ2-7
CASSEGTAQYF